This entry lists 27 T cell receptor beta chains sequenced from one sample in a study of Graves' ophthalmopathy and Graves' hyperthyroidism. Using RNA transcripts, the TCR beta CDR3 regions were amplified. HTBI primers primed a first-round RT-PCR, and a second-round multiplex PCR followed. Via MiXCR, TCRdb re-called the multiplex PCR reads, giving one row per CDR3 protein. The sample records about 15,000 distinct CDR3 sequences, 50% being singletons. What was sequenced was peripheral blood. The source of these receptors is a woman in her twenties or thirties with Graves' ophthalmopathy.

This clonotype was counted a single time. CDR3 in amino acids: CSASRGTGNYEQYV. The CDR3 DNA sequence: TGCAGTGCTAGCCGCGGGACAGGGAACTACGAGCAGTACGTG. This chain uses TRBV20-1 with TRBJ2-7; 9 bases match TRBD1. The CDR3 runs 14 residues. CDR1 and CDR2 from the germline V gene are DFQATT and SNEGSKA (reference sequence).

This clonotype occurred a few times. The chain combines TRBV9 with TRBJ2-3, with D perhaps assigned TRBD1 or TRBD2 (6 bases each). The CDR3 runs 15 residues. V lost 1 base and J lost 6, with 15 bases in between. Germline CDR1 reads SGDLS; CDR2 reads YYNGEE. The CDR3, as DNA: TGTGCCAGCAGCGTATCCGGGGGCCATAAGGATACGCAGTATTTT. Protein sequence: CASSVSGGHKDTQYF.

This clonotype has more than one count but fewer than ten. The genes are TRBV20-1 and TRBJ2-4, with 12 bases lining up with TRBD1. Per the germline V gene, CDR1 is DFQATT and CDR2 is SNEGSKA (reference sequence). The CDR3 is 13 amino acids. The CDR3 coding sequence is TGCGGGGGACAGGGGGCATCTTTTGACATTCAGTACTTC. Translation gives CGGQGASFDIQYF.

The V gene is TRBV14, the J gene TRBJ1-1, with no clear D. Germline-derived CDR1 and CDR2 are SGHDN and FVKESK. V lost 1 base and J 11 bases, leaving 14 bases between the germline ends. This CDR3 has 13 amino acids. The CDR3 nucleotides read TGTGCCAGCAGCCAAGTAACCGTCGGGGAGGCTTTCTTT. Translated, it gives CASSQVTVGEAFF. Full variable domain (missing parts from reference TRBV14 and TRBJ1-1): EAGVTQFPSHSVIEKGQTVTLRCDPISGHDNLYWYRRVMGKEIKFLLHFVKESKQDESGMPNNRFLAERTGGTYSTLKVQPAELEDSGVYFCASSQVTVGEAFFGQGTRLTVV.

This clonotype has a single count. J is TRBJ2-7 and V is TRBV4-1; 9 nucleotides align to TRBD2. The CDR3 consists of 17 residues. V shed 1 base and J 0 bases; nucleotides not matched to a gene: 7. The germline V gene encodes CDR1 MGHRA and CDR2 YSYEKL. CDR3 sequence: CASSQAPGLALSYEQYF. The CDR3 DNA is TGCGCCAGCAGCCAAGCTCCCGGACTAGCGCTCTCCTACGAGCAGTACTTC.

DNA for the CDR3: TGTGCCAGTAGTATGGGACTAGCGGGAGTTAGTAATGAGCAGTTCTTC. Amino acids: CASSMGLAGVSNEQFF. V usage is TRBV19 and J usage is TRBJ2-1; 14 bases line up with TRBD2. The CDR3 is 16 amino acids. Germline loops: CDR1 LNHDA, CDR2 SQIVND (reference sequence). Trimming cost V 3 bases and J 7 bases; bases outside gene matches: 5.

The chain combines TRBV10-3 with TRBJ1-4; D uncertain. Per germline, CDR1 ENHRY and CDR2 SYGVKD. V was shortened by 6 bases and J by 2 bases, with 13 bases between the two germline ends. The CDR3 sequence is 15 residues long. The CDR3 loop reads CAISNSGRTNEKLFF. The CDR3 bases are TGTGCCATCAGCAACAGCGGGAGGACTAATGAAAAACTGTTTTTT.

This clonotype is medium-sized (0.01 to 0.1%) by share. This chain connects TRBV28 to TRBJ2-5; 7 bases map to TRBD1. The CDR3 has 12 amino acids. With V trimmed by 9 bases and J by 0 bases, 1 base remained unmatched. Germline CDR1 and CDR2: MDHEN and SYDVKM. The DNA of the CDR3 is TGTGCCAGTACAGGGGACCAAGAGACCCAGTACTTC. Residues: CASTGDQETQYF.

CDR3 protein: CASSFTGHSEAFF. The CDR3 DNA reads as TGTGCCAGCAGCTTCACCGGACATTCTGAAGCTTTCTTT. The chain couples TRBV11-2 to TRBJ1-1; D perhaps matches TRBD1 (5 bases). CDR3 length equals 13 residues. Trimming pared 3 bases from V and 6 bases from J, leaving 11 bases between. Germline-derived CDR1 and CDR2 are SGHAT and FQNNGV.

The chain combines TRBV14 with TRBJ2-7; D is possibly TRBD2 (7 bases). Germline V gives CDR1 SGHDN, CDR2 FVKESK. The CDR3 spans 15 residues. Trimming removed 0 bases at V and 6 bases at J, with 15 bases between. CDR3 bases: TGTGCCAGCAGCCAAGATAGGGGGGGGGCCGGCGAGCAGTACTTC. Its translation: CASSQDRGGAGEQYF.

This clonotype was counted at least ten times. The chain carries TRBV7-9 and TRBJ1-4; unclear D gene. Germline V gene lookup returns CDR1 SEHNR and CDR2 FQNEAQ (reference sequence). The CDR3 has 12 amino acids. Trimming stripped 3 bases from V and 7 bases from J, with 6 bases between. CDR3 sequence: CASSFSSEKLFF. The CDR3 coding sequence is TGTGCCAGCAGCTTCAGCAGTGAAAAACTGTTTTTT.

This clonotype was picked up a small number of times. CDR3 in amino acids: CASSGVGGRRYEQYF. CDR3 DNA: TGTGCCAGCAGTGGAGTCGGCGGGAGAAGGTACGAGCAGTACTTC. J is TRBJ2-7 and V is TRBV12-3 or TRBV12-4; 7 bases are shared with TRBD2. The CDR3 runs 15 residues. Unmatched junction bases numbered 11, after V lost 5 bases and J lost 4 bases.

The genes are TRBV7-9 and TRBJ1-5; perhaps TRBD1 as D (5 bases). The CDR3 covers 14 residues. Germline CDR1 is SEHNR and CDR2 is FQNEAQ (reference sequence). V was cut by 5 bases and J by 7 bases, with 15 bases left in between. The DNA for the CDR3 is TGTGCCAGCAGCCCCCCCGGGGGTGGCCAGCCCCAGCATTTT. Translation gives CASSPPGGGQPQHF.

The chain has TRBV6-1 and TRBJ2-7; D is unresolved. Germline CDR1 is MNHNS and CDR2 is SASEGT. V was clipped by 3 bases and J by 5 bases, with 23 bases between them. CDR3 length: 17 residues. The CDR3 reads CASSDISKRPFTDEQYF. CDR3 coding DNA: TGTGCCAGCAGTGACATTTCTAAGAGGCCTTTCACTGACGAGCAGTACTTC.

The chain has TRBV20-1 and TRBJ1-6; a possible D gene is TRBD1 (5 bases). V lost 0 bases and J 8 bases, leaving 17 bases between the germline ends. Looked up from germline, CDR1 is DFQATT and CDR2 is SNEGSKA (reference sequence). The CDR3 loop spans 16 amino acids. CDR3 coding DNA: TGCAGTGCTAGAGATTTCGGGGGACTGCCTGATTCACCCCTCCACTTT. It yields the protein CSARDFGGLPDSPLHF.

On this clonotype itself: A junction end diverges from the germline sequence, so it may reflect a read error. V is TRBV7-7 and J is TRBJ2-1, with TRBD2 matching over 13 bases. CDR3 size: 17 residues. CDR1 SSHAT and CDR2 FNYEAQ come from the germline V gene (reference sequence). The CDR3 loop reads CASSLALAGGLGHEQFF. The CDR3 DNA reads TGTGCTAGCAGCTTAGCACTAGCGGGAGGGTTAGGACATGAGCAGTTCTTC.

The rearrangement joins TRBV7-9 to TRBJ1-1; D is undetermined. Trimming shortened V by 1 base and J by 4 bases, and 7 bases separated the two germline ends. This CDR3 spans 13 amino acids. The germline V gene encodes CDR1 SEHNR and CDR2 FQNEAQ (reference sequence). In DNA form, the CDR3 reads TGTGCCAGCAGCTTAGAAGGGAGCACTGAAGCTTTCTTT. It specifies CASSLEGSTEAFF.

The CDR3, as DNA: TGTGCCATCAGCCTGGGACTAGCGGGACTTGAGCAGTTCTTC. Its protein product is CAISLGLAGLEQFF. V gene TRBV10-3 combines with J gene TRBJ2-1, with 13 bases aligning to TRBD2. Trimming removed 6 bases from V and 9 bases from J; junction bases left unmatched: 5. Germline CDR1 and CDR2: ENHRY and SYGVKD. The CDR3 sequence is 14 residues long.

On this clonotype itself: Possible read error: a much larger clone is one base away. The V call is TRBV29-1, the J call TRBJ2-1, with a possible D match to TRBD2 (5 bases). The CDR3 is 13 residues long. Germline V gene sequence: CDR1 SQVTM, CDR2 ANQGSEA. The CDR3 protein is CSPRGLWHNEQFF. CDR3 coding DNA: TGCAGTCCCCGAGGGCTGTGGCACAATGAGCAGTTCTTC.

This clonotype was recorded at least ten times. The chain has TRBV29-1 and TRBJ2-1, with 7 bases that match TRBD2. The CDR3 loop spans 13 amino acids. The germline V gene encodes CDR1 SQVTM and CDR2 ANQGSEA. Losses at the gene ends were 2 bases for V and 9 bases for J; bases not matched to a gene: 7. CDR3 nucleotide sequence: TGCAGCGTTGAAAAGGGCGGGAGAGGTGAGCAGTTCTTC. This gives the protein CSVEKGGRGEQFF.

The V gene is TRBV29-1, the J gene TRBJ1-2, with no clear D. The CDR3 has 11 residues. Between the trimmed V and J ends, which lost 7 bases and 5 bases, there was a span of 11 bases. The V gene's germline CDR1 is SQVTM and CDR2 ANQGSEA. CDR3 amino acids: CSGFNGYGYTF. The DNA for the CDR3 is TGCAGCGGGTTCAACGGATATGGCTACACCTTC.

This clonotype showed up just a few times. The V and J genes are TRBV19 and TRBJ1-1; D gene unclear. The germline V and J ends were trimmed by 6 bases and 4 bases, with 15 bases remaining between them. The CDR3 is 14 residues long. Germline CDR1 is LNHDA and CDR2 is SQIVND (reference sequence). The CDR3 spells CASRGVGLSTEAFF. The CDR3 nucleotides are TGTGCCAGTAGAGGAGTCGGCTTGAGCACTGAAGCTTTCTTT.

This clonotype came up many times. The chain uses TRBV7-6 and TRBJ1-6; 7 bases fit TRBD1. CDR1 and CDR2 from the germline V gene are SGHVS and FNYEAQ. The CDR3 is 14 residues long. V trimming: 5 bases; J trimming: 6 bases; junction bases outside the gene matches: 4. Written as DNA, the CDR3 is TGTGCCAGCAGCCCATCAGGGGGTAATTCACCCCTCCACTTT. It translates to CASSPSGGNSPLHF.

Only a few counts were recorded for this clonotype. This CDR3 reads CATSDFNGGGYTF. In nucleotides, the CDR3 is TGTGCCACCAGTGATTTTAACGGGGGAGGCTACACCTTC. The J gene is TRBJ1-2, the V gene TRBV24-1, with D tentatively TRBD1 (5 bases). Trimming stripped 1 base from V and 8 bases from J, with 10 bases between. CDR1 KGHDR and CDR2 SFDVKD come from the germline V gene. The CDR3 extends over 13 amino acids.

The V and J genes are TRBV20-1 and TRBJ1-4; 9 nucleotides line up with TRBD1. CDR3 length: 12 residues. V lost 7 bases to trimming and J lost 7 bases; unmatched junction nucleotides: 4. Per germline, CDR1 DFQATT and CDR2 SNEGSKA (reference sequence). The CDR3 loop reads CSVGQGGEKLFF. In DNA, the CDR3 is TGCAGTGTGGGACAGGGCGGTGAAAAACTGTTTTTT.

This clonotype was counted many times. This chain uses TRBV24-1 with TRBJ2-5, with TRBD2 matching over 7 bases. Germline V lookup: CDR1 KGHDR, CDR2 SFDVKD. V trimming: 2 bases; J trimming: 7 bases; junction bases outside the gene matches: 3. The CDR3 is 13 residues long. DNA for the CDR3: TGTGCCACCAGTGATTCCTGGGGGGGGACCCAGTACTTC. This gives the protein CATSDSWGGTQYF.

The rearrangement links TRBV9 to TRBJ1-3; D is uncertain. V was cut by 0 bases and J by 3 bases, with 19 bases left in between. The CDR3 length is 18 residues. Germline V CDR1 and CDR2: SGDLS, YYNGEE. CDR3 nucleotides: TGTGCCAGCAGCGTAGAGTATCCGGGAGAAGATTTTGGAAACACCATATATTTT. It is translated as CASSVEYPGEDFGNTIYF.